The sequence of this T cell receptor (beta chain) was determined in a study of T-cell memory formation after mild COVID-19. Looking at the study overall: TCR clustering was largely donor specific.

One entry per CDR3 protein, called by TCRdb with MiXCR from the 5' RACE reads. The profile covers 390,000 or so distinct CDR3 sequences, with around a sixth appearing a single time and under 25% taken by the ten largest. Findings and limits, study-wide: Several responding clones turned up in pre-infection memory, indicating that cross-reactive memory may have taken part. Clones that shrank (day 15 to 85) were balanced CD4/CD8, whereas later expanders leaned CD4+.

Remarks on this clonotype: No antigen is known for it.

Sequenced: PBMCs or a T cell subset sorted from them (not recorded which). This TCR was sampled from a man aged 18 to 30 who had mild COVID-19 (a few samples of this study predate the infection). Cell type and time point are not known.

The CDR3 sequence is CASSYSSALGQGYGYTF. The DNA for the CDR3 is TGTGCCAGCAGTTACTCGAGCGCCTTGGGACAGGGGTATGGCTACACCTTC. This sequence joins TRBV6-5 and TRBJ1-2; the match to TRBD1 covers 10 bases. CDR1 and CDR2 (germline): MNHEY, SVGAGI. Trimming removed 0 bases from V and 5 bases from J; junction bases left unmatched: 9. The length of the CDR3 is 17 residues.